This T cell receptor beta chain was identified in a study of human T cells and chemical hapten exposure. Study information: Chiefly female patients presented with alopecia areata, totalis or universalis.

In regard to this clonotype: Its matching antigen is unknown.

MiXCR, applied by TCRdb to the RACE reads, yields one record per CDR3 protein. The sample comprises more than 250,000 distinct CDR3 sequences, just under 8% of which are singletons, and roughly 1.2% rests with the top ten. Time point reported: pre-sensitization, week 0. As for treatment: therapeutic diphenylcyclopropenone sensitization with weekly scalp DPC. Study results and limitations: Following DPC sensitization, TCRs present above 1 in 1000 frequency showed no change.

With V trimmed by 1 base and J by 4 bases, 7 bases remained unmatched. This CDR3 spans 17 amino acids. Per the germline V gene, CDR1 is LNHNV and CDR2 is YYDKDF (reference sequence). This sequence joins TRBV15 and TRBJ2-3, with 11 bases aligning to TRBD2. This TCR came from a man aged 18 to 30 with alopecia areata. Some clones in this sample may be carry-over from other donors' samples. Sequencing was performed on whole blood, taken in connection with sensitization to the hapten diphenylcyclopropenone (DPC). The CDR3 sequence is CATSRGGSGGESDTQYF. CDR3 sequence (DNA): TGTGCCACCAGCAGAGGTGGTAGCGGGGGGGAATCAGATACGCAGTATTTT. The entire variable domain, with the rest obtained from reference TRBV15 and TRBJ2-3, is as follows: DAMVIQNPRYQVTQFGKPVTLSCSQTLNHNVMYWYQQKSSQAPKLLFHYYDKDFNNEADTPDNFQSRRPNTSFCFLDIRSPGLGDTAMYLCATSRGGSGGESDTQYFGPGTRLTVL.